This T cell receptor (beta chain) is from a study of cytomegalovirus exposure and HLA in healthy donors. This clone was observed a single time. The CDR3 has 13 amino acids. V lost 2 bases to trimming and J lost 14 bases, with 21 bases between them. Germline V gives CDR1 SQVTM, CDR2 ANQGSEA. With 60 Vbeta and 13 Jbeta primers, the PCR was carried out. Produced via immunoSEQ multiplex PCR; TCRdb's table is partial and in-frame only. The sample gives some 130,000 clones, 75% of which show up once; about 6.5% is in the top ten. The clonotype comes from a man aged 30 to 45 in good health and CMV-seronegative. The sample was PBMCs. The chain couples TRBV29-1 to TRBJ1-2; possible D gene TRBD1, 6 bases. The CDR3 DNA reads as TGCAGCGTTGAATTTACCCGGGACAACGGAAATACCTTC. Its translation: CSVEFTRDNGNTF.